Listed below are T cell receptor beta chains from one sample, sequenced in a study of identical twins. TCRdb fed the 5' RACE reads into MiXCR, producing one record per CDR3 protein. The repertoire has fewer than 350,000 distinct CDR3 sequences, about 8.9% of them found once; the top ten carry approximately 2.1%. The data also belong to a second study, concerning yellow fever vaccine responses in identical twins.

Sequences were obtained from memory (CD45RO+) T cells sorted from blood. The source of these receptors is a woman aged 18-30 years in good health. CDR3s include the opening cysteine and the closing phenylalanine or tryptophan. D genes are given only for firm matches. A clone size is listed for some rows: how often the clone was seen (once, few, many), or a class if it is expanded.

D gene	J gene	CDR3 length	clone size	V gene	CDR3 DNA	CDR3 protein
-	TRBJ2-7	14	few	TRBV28	TGTGCCAGCAGTTTAGGTCTATTCTCCTACGAGCAGTACTTC	CASSLGLFSYEQYF
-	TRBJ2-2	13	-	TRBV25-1	TGTGCCAGCAGTGACCATACTGGCGGGGAGCTGTTTTTT	CASSDHTGGELFF
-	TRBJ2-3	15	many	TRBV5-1	TGCGCCAGCAGTTTGGGAAGAGCGGATACAGATACGCAGTATTTT	CASSLGRADTDTQYF
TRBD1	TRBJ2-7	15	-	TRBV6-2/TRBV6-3	TGTGCCAGCAGTTCCACGGGACAGCTACTCTACGAGCAGTACTTC	CASSSTGQLLYEQYF
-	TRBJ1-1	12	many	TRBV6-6	TGTGCCAGCAGTTACTTCCGGGATGAAGCTTTCTTT	CASSYFRDEAFF
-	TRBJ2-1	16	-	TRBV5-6	TGTGCCAGCAGCTTGGCGAAGGACTGGGACTACAATGAGCAGTTCTTC	CASSLAKDWDYNEQFF
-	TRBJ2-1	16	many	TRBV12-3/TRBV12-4	TGTGCCAGCAGAACCCAAACGGGACGGAACTACAATGAGCAGTTCTTC	CASRTQTGRNYNEQFF
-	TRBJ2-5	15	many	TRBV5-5	TGTGCCAGCAGCACAGGGATAGGGGCCTGGGAGACCCAGTACTTC	CASSTGIGAWETQYF
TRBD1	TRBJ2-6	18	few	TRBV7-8	TGTGCCAGCAGCTTAGGGGCAGGGGGCGCTTCTGGGGCCAACGTCCTGACTTTC	CASSLGAGGASGANVLTF
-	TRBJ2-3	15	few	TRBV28	TGTGCCAGCAGTGGTCCAGCGTATAGTGCAGATACGCAGTATTTT	CASSGPAYSADTQYF
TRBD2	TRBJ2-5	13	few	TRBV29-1	TGCAGCGTTGCGACTAGCGGGGGGCCGACCCAGTACTTC	CSVATSGGPTQYF
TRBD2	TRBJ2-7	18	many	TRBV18	TGTGCCAGCTCACTAAAGACTAGCGGGACCCCCCGCGGCTACGAGCAGTACTTC	CASSLKTSGTPRGYEQYF
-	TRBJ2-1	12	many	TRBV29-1	TGCAGCGTTGGGTTGGCAGACAATGAGCAGTTCTTC	CSVGLADNEQFF
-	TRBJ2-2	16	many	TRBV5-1	TGCGCCAGCAGCTTGTTCCTAGTATCGAACACCGGGGAGCTGTTTTTT	CASSLFLVSNTGELFF
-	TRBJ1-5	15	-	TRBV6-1	TGTGCCAGCAAACAGAGGGGTCCTTCAAATCAGCCCCAGCATTTT	CASKQRGPSNQPQHF
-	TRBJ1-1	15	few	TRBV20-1	TGCAGTGCTAGGACGGACAGCAATTCAGAGACTGAAGCTTTCTTT	CSARTDSNSETEAFF
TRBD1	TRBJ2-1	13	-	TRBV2	TGTGCCAGCAGCGGACAGGGGAGGAATGAGCAGTTCTTC	CASSGQGRNEQFF
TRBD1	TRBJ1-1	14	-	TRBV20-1	TGCAGTGCTAGATGGACAGGAGCGAACACTGAAGCTTTCTTT	CSARWTGANTEAFF
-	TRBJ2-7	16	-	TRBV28	TGTGCCAGCAGTTTATCCGGGGTCCGAGCTGGGCACGAGCAGTACTTC	CASSLSGVRAGHEQYF
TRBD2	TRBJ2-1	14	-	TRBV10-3	TGTGCCATCAGTGAGCGCACTAGCGGGAATGAGCAGTTCTTC	CAISERTSGNEQFF
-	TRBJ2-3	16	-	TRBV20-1	TGCAGTGCTAGAGTGGTAGCGGAGTCTTTCACAGATACGCAGTATTTT	CSARVVAESFTDTQYF
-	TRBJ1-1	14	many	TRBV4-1	TGCGCCAGCAGCCAAGAGCTTGCCTACACTGAAGCTTTCTTT	CASSQELAYTEAFF
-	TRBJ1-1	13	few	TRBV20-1	TGCAGTGCCTACGGACGGATGAACACTGAAGCTTTCTTT	CSAYGRMNTEAFF